Listed below are T cell receptor beta chains from one sample, sequenced in a study of T-cell memory formation after mild COVID-19. One entry per CDR3 protein results from TCRdb running MiXCR on the 5' RACE reads. The sample has about 360,000 distinct CDR3 sequences; around an eighth are singletons. Material: PBMCs or a T cell subset sorted from them (not recorded which). Source of these receptors: a man between 18 and 29 years old who had mild COVID-19 (a few samples of this study predate the infection). Cell type and time point are not known. Both conserved end residues are part of each CDR3. The order of the fields is J gene, clone size, V gene, D gene, CDR3 protein, CDR3 DNA. D genes are given only for firm matches. Clone size is not always given. Where it is, it says once, few, many or a class for expanded clones.

j_call: TRBJ2-2
clone_size: few
v_call: TRBV10-3
d_call: NA
cdr3_aa: CAISEFPGEGGELFF
cdr3_nt: TGTGCCATCAGTGAGTTTCCAGGGGAAGGCGGGGAGCTGTTTTTT

j_call: TRBJ2-3
clone_size: NA
v_call: TRBV7-2
d_call: TRBD2
cdr3_aa: CASSLEATSGAQYF
cdr3_nt: TGTGCCAGCAGCTTAGAGGCTACTAGCGGGGCGCAGTATTTT

j_call: TRBJ2-1
clone_size: few
v_call: TRBV5-1
d_call: NA
cdr3_aa: CASSFPAGNNEQFF
cdr3_nt: TGCGCCAGCAGCTTCCCGGCCGGGAACAATGAGCAGTTCTTC

j_call: TRBJ1-1
clone_size: NA
v_call: TRBV18
d_call: NA
cdr3_aa: CASSPRLGGSGGRETEAFF
cdr3_nt: TGTGCCAGCTCACCACGTCTGGGGGGCTCGGGGGGGCGCGAAACTGAAGCTTTCTTT

j_call: TRBJ2-5
clone_size: few
v_call: TRBV29-1
d_call: NA
cdr3_aa: CSVAEGFQETQYF
cdr3_nt: TGCAGCGTTGCCGAGGGATTCCAAGAGACCCAGTACTTC

j_call: TRBJ1-1
clone_size: NA
v_call: TRBV4-1
d_call: TRBD1
cdr3_aa: CASSLLGTGVNTEAFF
cdr3_nt: TGCGCCAGCAGCCTCCTTGGGACAGGAGTGAACACTGAAGCTTTCTTT

j_call: TRBJ1-1
clone_size: few
v_call: TRBV2
d_call: NA
cdr3_aa: CASSEATAGTLRAFF
cdr3_nt: TGTGCCAGCAGTGAAGCCACAGCAGGGACTCTACGCGCTTTCTTT

j_call: TRBJ2-7
clone_size: NA
v_call: TRBV6-1
d_call: NA
cdr3_aa: CASSVLGDVVYEQYF
cdr3_nt: TGTGCCAGCAGTGTCCTAGGGGACGTGGTCTACGAGCAGTACTTC

j_call: TRBJ1-5
clone_size: few
v_call: TRBV20-1
d_call: NA
cdr3_aa: CSASSGLNQPQHF
cdr3_nt: TGCAGTGCTAGTTCCGGACTTAATCAGCCCCAGCATTTT

j_call: TRBJ1-6
clone_size: once
v_call: TRBV23-1
d_call: TRBD1
cdr3_aa: CASSQQPPGQPRELHF
cdr3_nt: TGCGCCAGCAGTCAACAGCCCCCGGGACAGCCAAGGGAACTCCACTTT

j_call: TRBJ2-6
clone_size: NA
v_call: TRBV27
d_call: NA
cdr3_aa: CASGPFGANVLTF
cdr3_nt: TGTGCCAGCGGCCCTTTTGGGGCCAACGTCCTGACTTTC

j_call: TRBJ1-6
clone_size: NA
v_call: TRBV5-1
d_call: TRBD1
cdr3_aa: CASSLKDLRDRDNSPLHF
cdr3_nt: TGCGCCAGCAGCTTGAAGGATTTGCGGGACAGGGATAATTCACCCCTCCACTTT

j_call: TRBJ1-1
clone_size: NA
v_call: TRBV7-8
d_call: TRBD1
cdr3_aa: CASSHNRGLTEAFF
cdr3_nt: TGTGCCAGCAGCCACAACAGGGGGCTGACTGAAGCTTTCTTT

j_call: TRBJ2-5
clone_size: NA
v_call: TRBV7-2
d_call: NA
cdr3_aa: CASSLMPGGEETQYF
cdr3_nt: TGTGCCAGCAGCTTAATGCCTGGCGGGGAAGAGACCCAGTACTTC

j_call: TRBJ1-2
clone_size: few
v_call: TRBV12-5
d_call: TRBD1
cdr3_aa: CASSTTGGNGYTF
cdr3_nt: TGTGCTAGCTCTACCACAGGGGGCAATGGCTACACCTTC

j_call: TRBJ2-3
clone_size: NA
v_call: TRBV12-3/TRBV12-4
d_call: NA
cdr3_aa: CASRWGGTDTQYF
cdr3_nt: TGTGCCAGCAGGTGGGGGGGCACAGATACGCAGTATTTT

j_call: TRBJ2-3
clone_size: NA
v_call: TRBV20-1
d_call: TRBD2
cdr3_aa: CSAKSSGGPRTDTQYF
cdr3_nt: TGCAGTGCAAAGTCTAGCGGGGGGCCCCGCACAGATACGCAGTATTTT

j_call: TRBJ1-6
clone_size: NA
v_call: TRBV7-2
d_call: NA
cdr3_aa: CASSPSTGRGNSPLHF
cdr3_nt: TGTGCCAGCAGCCCTAGCACAGGGAGAGGAAATTCACCCCTCCACTTT

j_call: TRBJ1-1
clone_size: NA
v_call: TRBV7-2
d_call: NA
cdr3_aa: CASSLGGRGTFSEAFF
cdr3_nt: TGTGCCAGCAGCTTAGGGGGGCGGGGAACCTTTTCTGAAGCTTTCTTT

j_call: TRBJ2-5
clone_size: NA
v_call: TRBV11-2
d_call: NA
cdr3_aa: CASSPNGWMETQYF
cdr3_nt: TGTGCCAGCAGCCCCAACGGGTGGATGGAGACCCAGTACTTC

j_call: TRBJ1-1
clone_size: NA
v_call: TRBV28
d_call: NA
cdr3_aa: CASKRANTEAFF
cdr3_nt: TGTGCCAGCAAACGGGCGAACACTGAAGCTTTCTTT

j_call: TRBJ1-1
clone_size: few
v_call: TRBV20-1
d_call: NA
cdr3_aa: CSARDDTGVDRMNTEAFF
cdr3_nt: TGCAGTGCTAGAGACGATACAGGTGTAGACCGTATGAACACTGAAGCTTTCTTT

j_call: TRBJ2-1
clone_size: NA
v_call: TRBV5-1
d_call: TRBD2
cdr3_aa: CASSLGPSGVDEQFF
cdr3_nt: TGCGCCAGCAGCTTGGGTCCTAGCGGGGTCGATGAGCAGTTCTTC

j_call: TRBJ1-1
clone_size: NA
v_call: TRBV18
d_call: NA
cdr3_aa: CASSWGFALNTEAFF
cdr3_nt: TGTGCCAGCTCATGGGGGTTTGCTTTGAACACTGAAGCTTTCTTT

j_call: TRBJ1-3
clone_size: few
v_call: TRBV12-3/TRBV12-4
d_call: TRBD1
cdr3_aa: CASSPQGGYSGNTIYF
cdr3_nt: TGTGCCAGCAGTCCCCAGGGGGGCTACTCTGGAAACACCATATATTTT

j_call: TRBJ2-5
clone_size: NA
v_call: TRBV5-4
d_call: NA
cdr3_aa: CASSWGFGSGGTQYF
cdr3_nt: TGTGCCAGCAGCTGGGGGTTCGGGTCTGGTGGGACCCAGTACTTC

j_call: TRBJ1-1
clone_size: few
v_call: TRBV9
d_call: NA
cdr3_aa: CASSVEGRANTEAFF
cdr3_nt: TGTGCCAGCAGCGTAGAGGGGAGGGCAAACACTGAAGCTTTCTTT

j_call: TRBJ2-7
clone_size: NA
v_call: TRBV5-8
d_call: NA
cdr3_aa: CASSLAQGLTDRYEQYF
cdr3_nt: TGTGCCAGCAGCTTGGCCCAAGGCTTAACCGACCGCTACGAGCAGTACTTC

j_call: TRBJ2-2
clone_size: many
v_call: TRBV7-3
d_call: NA
cdr3_aa: CASSSVAPGVFPGELFF
cdr3_nt: TGTGCCAGCAGCTCCGTAGCCCCGGGGGTCTTCCCCGGGGAGCTGTTTTTT

j_call: TRBJ2-7
clone_size: many
v_call: TRBV7-6
d_call: NA
cdr3_aa: CGTVWVGYAGQYF
cdr3_nt: TGTGGGACCGTGTGGGTGGGTTATGCGGGGCAGTACTTC

j_call: TRBJ2-5
clone_size: NA
v_call: TRBV27
d_call: NA
cdr3_aa: CASSTIVASPQETQYF
cdr3_nt: TGTGCCAGCAGCACTATCGTGGCTAGTCCGCAAGAGACCCAGTACTTC

j_call: TRBJ1-4
clone_size: many
v_call: TRBV20-1
d_call: TRBD1
cdr3_aa: CSVPDRVVEKLFF
cdr3_nt: TGCAGTGTTCCGGACAGGGTAGTCGAAAAACTGTTTTTT

j_call: TRBJ2-1
clone_size: few
v_call: TRBV5-1
d_call: NA
cdr3_aa: CASSSTLANEQFF
cdr3_nt: TGCGCCAGCAGCTCCACCCTTGCGAATGAGCAGTTCTTC

j_call: TRBJ2-1
clone_size: NA
v_call: TRBV6-5
d_call: TRBD1
cdr3_aa: CASSLQDRGGNEQFF
cdr3_nt: TGTGCCAGCAGCCTCCAGGACAGGGGTGGCAATGAGCAGTTCTTC

j_call: TRBJ2-3
clone_size: NA
v_call: TRBV4-2
d_call: TRBD2
cdr3_aa: CASRLGTSEPNTQYF
cdr3_nt: TGTGCCAGCAGACTTGGGACTAGCGAGCCTAATACGCAGTATTTT

j_call: TRBJ2-2
clone_size: NA
v_call: TRBV20-1
d_call: NA
cdr3_aa: CSARGNTRSNTGELFFF
cdr3_nt: NA

j_call: TRBJ1-1
clone_size: many
v_call: TRBV7-2
d_call: TRBD1
cdr3_aa: CASSLSWTGKFMNTEAFF
cdr3_nt: TGTGCCAGCAGCCTAAGTTGGACAGGGAAGTTTATGAACACTGAAGCTTTCTTT

j_call: TRBJ1-6
clone_size: NA
v_call: TRBV4-1
d_call: NA
cdr3_aa: CASSQDGVGSPLHF
cdr3_nt: TGCGCCAGCAGCCAAGATGGAGTGGGTTCACCCCTCCACTTT

j_call: TRBJ2-3
clone_size: NA
v_call: TRBV11-2
d_call: NA
cdr3_aa: CASSPGRTADTQYF
cdr3_nt: TGTGCCAGCAGCCCCGGCCGGACAGCAGATACGCAGTATTTT

j_call: TRBJ1-1
clone_size: NA
v_call: TRBV11-2
d_call: NA
cdr3_aa: CASSSRVFTEAFF
cdr3_nt: TGTGCCAGCAGTTCTAGGGTGTTCACTGAAGCTTTCTTT

j_call: TRBJ2-3
clone_size: few
v_call: TRBV4-1
d_call: NA
cdr3_aa: CASSQEEQGRGTDTQYF
cdr3_nt: TGCGCCAGCAGCCAAGAAGAACAGGGTAGGGGCACAGATACGCAGTATTTT

j_call: TRBJ2-3
clone_size: many
v_call: TRBV20-1
d_call: NA
cdr3_aa: CSAGPARDSYTDTQYF
cdr3_nt: TGCAGTGCTGGCCCTGCCCGGGACTCCTACACAGATACGCAGTATTTT

j_call: TRBJ2-1
clone_size: NA
v_call: TRBV3-1
d_call: TRBD2
cdr3_aa: CASSPSLAGGHTEQFF
cdr3_nt: TGTGCCAGCAGCCCCTCACTAGCGGGGGGGCATACGGAGCAGTTCTTC

j_call: TRBJ2-5
clone_size: many
v_call: TRBV29-1
d_call: NA
cdr3_aa: CSVEGLGGLETQYF
cdr3_nt: TGCAGCGTTGAAGGGTTAGGGGGGCTGGAGACCCAGTACTTC

j_call: TRBJ2-3
clone_size: NA
v_call: TRBV18
d_call: TRBD2
cdr3_aa: CASSPVTSAADTQYF
cdr3_nt: TGTGCCAGCTCACCAGTGACTAGCGCGGCAGATACGCAGTATTTT

j_call: TRBJ1-1
clone_size: NA
v_call: TRBV12-3/TRBV12-4
d_call: NA
cdr3_aa: CASRGRGEVTEAFF
cdr3_nt: TGTGCCAGCAGGGGCCGGGGAGAAGTCACTGAAGCTTTCTTT

j_call: TRBJ1-2
clone_size: few
v_call: TRBV7-2
d_call: TRBD1
cdr3_aa: CASSRDRGIYGYTF
cdr3_nt: TGTGCCAGCAGCCGGGACAGGGGGATTTATGGCTACACCTTC

j_call: TRBJ2-6
clone_size: NA
v_call: TRBV27
d_call: NA
cdr3_aa: CASSPSAGWSGANVLTF
cdr3_nt: TGTGCCAGCAGCCCTTCCGCAGGGTGGAGTGGGGCCAACGTCCTGACTTTC

j_call: TRBJ2-1
clone_size: NA
v_call: TRBV7-3
d_call: TRBD2
cdr3_aa: CASSPTRGGNEQFF
cdr3_nt: TGTGCCAGCAGCCCCACTCGGGGGGGCAATGAGCAGTTCTTC

j_call: TRBJ1-1
clone_size: few
v_call: TRBV4-2
d_call: NA
cdr3_aa: CASSHASWDTMNTEAFF
cdr3_nt: TGTGCCAGCAGCCATGCCTCCTGGGACACCATGAACACTGAAGCTTTCTTT

j_call: TRBJ1-1
clone_size: few
v_call: TRBV18
d_call: NA
cdr3_aa: CASSPPAGRNTEAFF
cdr3_nt: TGTGCCAGCTCACCACCGGCAGGGCGGAACACTGAAGCTTTCTTT

j_call: TRBJ2-3
clone_size: few
v_call: TRBV7-9
d_call: NA
cdr3_aa: CASSAFFRDLGDTQYF
cdr3_nt: TGTGCCAGCAGCGCCTTTTTCCGGGACTTAGGAGATACGCAGTATTTT

j_call: TRBJ1-1
clone_size: NA
v_call: TRBV4-3
d_call: NA
cdr3_aa: CASSHTRGFEAFF
cdr3_nt: TGCGCCAGCAGCCACACGCGGGGGTTTGAAGCTTTCTTT

j_call: TRBJ1-1
clone_size: NA
v_call: TRBV29-1
d_call: NA
cdr3_aa: CSGAKSGAYTEAFF
cdr3_nt: TGCAGCGGCGCCAAGTCGGGCGCGTACACTGAAGCTTTCTTT

j_call: TRBJ1-4
clone_size: NA
v_call: TRBV12-3/TRBV12-4
d_call: NA
cdr3_aa: CASSPGHGEGKLFF
cdr3_nt: TGTGCCAGCAGTCCCGGCCACGGGGAGGGGAAACTGTTTTTT

j_call: TRBJ2-3
clone_size: NA
v_call: TRBV6-5
d_call: TRBD2
cdr3_aa: CASSPSGESTDTQYF
cdr3_nt: TGTGCCAGCAGTCCAAGCGGGGAGAGCACAGATACGCAGTATTTT

j_call: TRBJ2-6
clone_size: NA
v_call: TRBV15
d_call: NA
cdr3_aa: CATSRVRSSRANVLTF
cdr3_nt: TGTGCCACCAGCAGAGTAAGGAGTTCTCGGGCCAACGTCCTGACTTTC